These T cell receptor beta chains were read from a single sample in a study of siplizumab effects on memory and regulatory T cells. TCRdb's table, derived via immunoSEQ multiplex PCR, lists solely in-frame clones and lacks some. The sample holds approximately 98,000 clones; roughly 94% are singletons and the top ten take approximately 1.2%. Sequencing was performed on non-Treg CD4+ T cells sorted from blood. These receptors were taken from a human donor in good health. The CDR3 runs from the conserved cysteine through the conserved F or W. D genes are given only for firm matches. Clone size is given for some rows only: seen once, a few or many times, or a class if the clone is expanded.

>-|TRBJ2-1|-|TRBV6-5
TGTGCCAGCAGTAGGCGAGGTGAGCAGTTCTTC
CASSRRGEQFF
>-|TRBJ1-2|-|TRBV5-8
TGTGCCAGCAGCTCCGCGGGACACATTGGCTATGGCTACACCTTC
CASSSAGHIGYGYTF
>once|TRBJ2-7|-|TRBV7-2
TGTGCCAGCAGCTTATATCCGGGGGCTATCTACGAGCAGTACTTC
CASSLYPGAIYEQYF
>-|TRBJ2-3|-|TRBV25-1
TGTGCCAGCAGTGAAGCTGGCAGGGCTGGGCCAGATACGCAGTATTTT
CASSEAGRAGPDTQYF
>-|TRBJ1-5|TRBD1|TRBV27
TGTGCCAGCAGTTTATCTGGGGCAGGGGGTCAGCCCCAGCATTTT
CASSLSGAGGQPQHF
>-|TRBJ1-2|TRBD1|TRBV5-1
TGCGCCAGCAGCCTACCGCCCGGGACAGCTGGCTACACCTTC
CASSLPPGTAGYTF
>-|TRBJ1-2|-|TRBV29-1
TGCAGCGGGGGAAGTGTGGGCATTAACTATGGCTACACCTTC
CSGGSVGINYGYTF
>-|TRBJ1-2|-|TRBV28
TGTGCCAGCAGTAGGGGTATCTACACCTTC
CASSRGIYTF
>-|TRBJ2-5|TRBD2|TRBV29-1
TGCAGCGTGAGTAGCGGGAGGGCCAAGGAGACCCAGTACTTC
CSVSSGRAKETQYF
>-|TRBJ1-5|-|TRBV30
TGTGCCTGGAACGATGGAGGAGATCAGCCCCAGCATTTT
CAWNDGGDQPQHF
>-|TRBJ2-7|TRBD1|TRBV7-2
TGTGCCAGCAGCCAGAACCTCGGGACAGCCAAGTGGCAGTACTTC
CASSQNLGTAKWQYF
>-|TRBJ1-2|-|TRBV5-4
TGTGCCAGCAGCTTCCCTATCCCCCGGACAGACCAAAACTATGGCTACACCTTC
CASSFPIPRTDQNYGYTF
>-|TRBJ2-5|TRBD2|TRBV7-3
TGTGCCAGCAGCTTAGGGACTAGCGGGGGACAAGAGACCCAGTACTTC
CASSLGTSGGQETQYF
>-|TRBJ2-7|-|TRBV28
TGTGCCAGCAGCGCGCTCCGCTTCGAGCAGTACTTC
CASSALRFEQYF
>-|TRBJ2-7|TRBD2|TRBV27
TGTGCCACCTCGAGAAGCGGGAGGCTGGTCTACGAGCAGTACTTC
CATSRSGRLVYEQYF
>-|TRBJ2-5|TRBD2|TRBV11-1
TGTGCCAGCAGCTTAGGACTAGCGGGCCAAGAGACCCAGTACTTC
CASSLGLAGQETQYF
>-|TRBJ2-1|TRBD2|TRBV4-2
TGTGCCAGCAGCCAAGCCGGGACTAGTGTCGGCATTGAGCAGTTCTTC
CASSQAGTSVGIEQFF
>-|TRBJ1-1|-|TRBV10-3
TGTGCCATCAGCATTACAGGGACTAACACTGAAGCTTTCTTT
CAISITGTNTEAFF
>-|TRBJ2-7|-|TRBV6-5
TGTGCCAGCAGTGCTTGGTACGAGCAGTACTTC
CASSAWYEQYF
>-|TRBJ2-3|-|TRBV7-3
TGTGCCAGCAGCCCGGGGGTTGGCGTCGCAGATACGCAGTATTTT
CASSPGVGVADTQYF
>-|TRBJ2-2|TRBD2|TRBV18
TGTGCCAGCCGTCCGGGACTACAGAACACCGGGGAGCTGTTTTTT
CASRPGLQNTGELFF
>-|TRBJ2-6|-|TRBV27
TGTGCCAGCAGTTCCTACTTCTCTGGGGCCAACGTCCTGACTTTC
CASSSYFSGANVLTF
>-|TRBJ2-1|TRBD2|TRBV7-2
TGTGCCAGCAGCTTAGCTAGCGGGCAGTTCAATGAGCAGTTCTTC
CASSLASGQFNEQFF
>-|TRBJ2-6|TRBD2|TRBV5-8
TGTGCCAGCAGCAACCGGGCCTACGCGGGGGACAACGTCCTGACTTTC
CASSNRAYAGDNVLTF
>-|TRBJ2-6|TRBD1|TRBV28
TGTGCCAGCAGTCGACAGGGCTCTGGGGCCAACGTCCTGACTTTC
CASSRQGSGANVLTF
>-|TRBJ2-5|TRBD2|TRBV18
TGTGCCAGCTCAGAGACTTGGCGGGGGATTCAAGAGACCCAGTACTTC
CASSETWRGIQETQYF
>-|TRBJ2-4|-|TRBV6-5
TGTGCCAGCATGGCCAAAAACATTCAGTACTTC
CASMAKNIQYF
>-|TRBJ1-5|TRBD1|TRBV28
TGTGCCAGCAGCTCCCCGGGACAGGGGAGGGGTCAGCCCCAGCATTTT
CASSSPGQGRGQPQHF
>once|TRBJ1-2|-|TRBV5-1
TGCGCCAGCAGCCGCCAGAGGGGGATAAACGACACCTTC
CASSRQRGINDTF
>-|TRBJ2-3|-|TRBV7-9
TGTGCCAGCAGCCCCATCGGGAGACGGGGCACAGATACGCAGTATTTT
CASSPIGRRGTDTQYF
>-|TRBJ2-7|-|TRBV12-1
TGTGCCAGCAGCCCACGGACTAGCGGGACGTCCTACGAGCAGTACTTC
CASSPRTSGTSYEQYF
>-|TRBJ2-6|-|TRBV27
TGTGCCAGCGGAGGGCGACCTGGGGCCAACGTCCTGACTTTC
CASGGRPGANVLTF
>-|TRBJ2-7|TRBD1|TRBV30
TGTGCCTGGAGTGGGACAGGGGGGGCCTACGAGCAGTACTTC
CAWSGTGGAYEQYF
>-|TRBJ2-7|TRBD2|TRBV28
TGTGCCAGCAGGGGACTAGCGGGAGGTCCCGGGGGGTTCGAGCAGTACTTC
CASRGLAGGPGGFEQYF
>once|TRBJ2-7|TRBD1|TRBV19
TGTGCCAGTAGTACTTCCCACAGGGGGACGGCGTACGAGCAGTACTTC
CASSTSHRGTAYEQYF
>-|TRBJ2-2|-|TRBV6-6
TGTGCCAGCAGTTACTCTGGACTTTCCGGGGAGCTGTTTTTT
CASSYSGLSGELFF
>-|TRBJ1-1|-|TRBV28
TGTGCCAGCACCACCCAGGGCCTTAAATCCTTTGAAGCTTTCTTT
CASTTQGLKSFEAFF
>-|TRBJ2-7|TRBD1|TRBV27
TGTGCCAGCACCAATCCCGGGACAGGGGTTGAAGGGCAGTACTTC
CASTNPGTGVEGQYF
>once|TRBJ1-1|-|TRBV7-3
TGTGCCAGCAGCCCTTCAGGAGGGTCGACTGAAGCTTTCTTT
CASSPSGGSTEAFF
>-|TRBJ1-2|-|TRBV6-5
TGTGCCAGCAGCCGGGGGGTTAGCAACTATGGCTACACCTTC
CASSRGVSNYGYTF
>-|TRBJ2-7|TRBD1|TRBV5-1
TGCGCCAGCAGCATTGGGACAGGGTGGTCCTACGAGCAGTACTTC
CASSIGTGWSYEQYF